These 32 T cell receptor beta chains were all obtained from the same sample, sequenced in a study of T cell responses to AZD1222 COVID-19 vaccine. Profiled with immunoSEQ multiplex PCR; TCRdb holds only in-frame clones, not every one. The table shows some 120,000 clones, with 85% to 95% occurring only once. This specimen consisted of peripheral blood, obtained on day 0 of AZD1222 vaccination. The receptors derive from an adult in good health.

Written as DNA, the CDR3 is TGCGCCAGCAACCCGGTGACTAGCGGGAGGGCTGGCATTCAGTACTTC. Its translation: CASNPVTSGRAGIQYF. This chain links TRBV4-1 with TRBJ2-4; 14 nucleotides line up with TRBD2. Trimming removed 7 bases from V and 9 bases from J; junction bases left unmatched: 11. The CDR3 runs 16 residues. CDR1 MGHRA and CDR2 YSYEKL come from the germline V gene.

This clone was seen more than once but under ten times. The V gene is TRBV29-1, the J gene TRBJ1-1; 9 nucleotides align to TRBD1. V lost 7 bases and J lost 4; bases outside the gene matches: 7. Germline loops: CDR1 SQVTM, CDR2 ANQGSEA. The CDR3 totals 13 residues. CDR3 coding DNA: TGCAGCGGCGGAAGACAGGGGGGCACTGAAGCTTTCTTT. Its translation: CSGGRQGGTEAFF.

This chain joins TRBV5-6 and TRBJ2-5; D is ambiguous. V lost 1 base and J 2 bases, leaving 6 bases between the germline ends. The CDR3 totals 13 residues. Germline V gene lookup returns CDR1 SGHDT and CDR2 YYEEEE. This chain's CDR3 is CASSLFRQETQYF. CDR3 in DNA: TGTGCCAGCAGCTTGTTTAGACAAGAGACCCAGTACTTC.

The V call is TRBV7-6, the J call TRBJ1-5; weak D call: TRBD1 (5 bases). The CDR3 spans 16 residues. Trimming pared 1 base from V and 2 bases from J, leaving 12 bases between. CDR1 and CDR2 (germline): SGHVS, FNYEAQ. As DNA, the CDR3 is TGTGCCAGCAGCTTAGTTCCAGGGTCGGGCAATCAGCCCCAGCATTTT. This sequence encodes CASSLVPGSGNQPQHF. Drawing the rest from reference TRBV7-6 and TRBJ1-5, the complete variable domain is GAGVSQSPRYKVTKRGQDVALRCDPISGHVSLYWYRQALGQGPEFLTYFNYEAQQDKSGLPNDRFSAERPEGSISTLTIQRTEQRDSAMYRCASSLVPGSGNQPQHFGDGTRLSIL.

The chain has TRBV12-3 or TRBV12-4 and TRBJ2-3; perhaps TRBD1 as D (5 bases). The ends were cut back, 4 bases at V and 4 bases at J, with 9 bases in the middle. CDR3 length: 13 amino acids. CDR3 in amino acids: CASSWGRADTQYF. CDR3 coding DNA: TGTGCCAGCAGTTGGGGCCGGGCAGATACGCAGTATTTT.

The rearrangement joins TRBV5-1 to TRBJ1-2; TRBD1 matches at 8 bases. V was pared by 0 bases and J by 2 bases, with 0 bases of the junction left unmatched. This CDR3 contains 14 residues. Germline V lookup: CDR1 SGHRS, CDR2 YFSETQ. CDR3 protein: CASSLGTGNYGYTF. The DNA of the CDR3 is TGCGCCAGCAGCTTGGGGACAGGGAACTATGGCTACACCTTC. The full variable domain, its missing parts supplied by reference TRBV5-1 and TRBJ1-2, is KAGVTQTPRYLIKTRGQQVTLSCSPISGHRSVSWYQQTPGQGLQFLFEYFSETQRNKGNFPGRFSGRQFSNSRSEMNVSTLELGDSALYLCASSLGTGNYGYTFGSGTRLTVV.

The chain has TRBV28 and TRBJ2-3; 7 nucleotides match TRBD2. CDR1 is MDHEN and CDR2 is SYDVKM in the germline V gene. Trimming at V came to 3 bases and at J to 6 bases, leaving 9 bases not matched to a gene. The CDR3 extends over 15 amino acids. This CDR3 reads CASSLVGGPSDTQYF. The CDR3 nucleotides read TGTGCCAGCAGTTTGGTGGGAGGGCCCTCCGATACGCAGTATTTT.

The chain combines TRBV30 with TRBJ1-2, with 7 bases that match TRBD1. After removal of 1 base from V and 2 bases from J, the junction contained 7 bases not matched to a gene. CDR1 and CDR2 from the germline V gene are GTSNPN and SVGIG (reference sequence). The CDR3 is made up of 15 amino acids. This chain's CDR3 is CAWSATGQLNYGYTF. CDR3 in DNA: TGTGCCTGGAGTGCTACGGGACAGTTAAACTATGGCTACACCTTC.

This chain uses TRBV9 with TRBJ2-7; TRBD1 or TRBD2 may be the D gene (5 bases each). Germline V gene data show CDR1 as SGDLS and CDR2 as YYNGEE. CDR3 length: 15 residues. V was cut by 3 bases and J by 3 bases, with 16 bases left in between. CDR3 nucleotide sequence: TGTGCCAGCAGCGCGACCGGGGACGCGGACTACGAGCAGTACTTC. Protein sequence: CASSATGDADYEQYF.

This clone is a singleton in its sample. The V and J genes are TRBV13 and TRBJ2-1; perhaps TRBD1 as D (5 bases). The ends were cut back, 3 bases at V and 8 bases at J, with 8 bases in the middle. From germline, CDR1 is PRHDT and CDR2 FYEKMQ (reference sequence). The CDR3 covers 12 residues. CDR3 sequence reads: CASSFLGDEQFF. The DNA of the CDR3 is TGTGCCAGCAGCTTTCTAGGGGATGAGCAGTTCTTC.

The J gene is TRBJ1-4, the V gene TRBV7-2; TRBD1 matches at 9 bases. V shed 7 bases, J shed 5 bases, and the junction held 5 bases outside the gene matches. CDR1 SGHTA and CDR2 FQGNSA come from the germline V gene. The CDR3 consists of 14 residues. CDR3 nucleotide sequence: TGTGCCAGCACCCCAGGACAGGGGAATGAAAAACTGTTTTTT. Amino acids: CASTPGQGNEKLFF.

The chain joins TRBV4-3 to TRBJ2-2; 7 bases align to TRBD2. CDR3 length equals 16 residues. CDR1 and CDR2 from the germline V gene are LGHNA and YSLEER. Losses at the gene ends were 2 bases for V and 8 bases for J; bases not matched to a gene: 11. This chain's CDR3 is CASSQLMASGRGELFF. In DNA, the CDR3 is TGCGCCAGCAGCCAATTGATGGCTAGCGGAAGGGGGGAGCTGTTTTTT.

The gene calls are TRBV20-1 and TRBJ2-2; D remains ambiguous. The CDR3 has 11 amino acids. Germline V gives CDR1 DFQATT, CDR2 SNEGSKA (reference sequence). Deletions cut 5 bases from V and 11 bases from J, with 12 bases between. The CDR3 here is CSARDGTELFF. The CDR3, as DNA: TGCAGTGCTCGTGACGGAACAGAGCTGTTTTTT.

J is TRBJ2-1 and V is TRBV19, with TRBD2 identical over 10 bases. This CDR3 has 16 amino acids. After removal of 2 bases from V and 2 bases from J, the junction contained 3 bases not matched to a gene. In germline, CDR1 is LNHDA, CDR2 SQIVND (reference sequence). CDR3 in DNA: TGTGCCAGTAGTATAAGGACTAGCGGAACCTACAATGAGCAGTTCTTC. It encodes CASSIRTSGTYNEQFF.

The genes are TRBV30 and TRBJ2-3, with a possible D match to TRBD2 (5 bases). Germline assignment: CDR1 GTSNPN and CDR2 SVGIG (reference sequence). This CDR3 is built from 15 residues. Trimming pared 2 bases from V and 1 base from J, leaving 13 bases between. The CDR3 bases are TGTGCCTGGAGTCTCGGACTTTCGGGCACAGATACGCAGTATTTT. Its translation is CAWSLGLSGTDTQYF.

The chain is built from TRBV28 and TRBJ1-1; D is perhaps TRBD1 (5 bases). Per germline, CDR1 MDHEN and CDR2 SYDVKM. V was cut by 4 bases and J by 4 bases, with 16 bases left in between. The CDR3 is 15 residues long. CDR3 bases: TGTGCCAGCAGTTCCTGGCAGGGCCCGGGCACTGAAGCTTTCTTT. Amino acids: CASSSWQGPGTEAFF.

In nucleotides, the CDR3 is TGTGCCAGCAGCTCCGTCGGAGGGGGTGTAAACTATGGCTACACCTTC. It yields the protein CASSSVGGGVNYGYTF. V is TRBV7-2 and J is TRBJ1-2; weak D call: TRBD1 (6 bases). V was cut by 4 bases and J by 2 bases, with 17 bases left in between. This CDR3 has 16 residues. Germline CDR1 and CDR2: SGHTA and FQGNSA.

This sequence joins TRBV4-1 and TRBJ2-5, with 8 bases identical to TRBD2. Per germline, CDR1 MGHRA and CDR2 YSYEKL. The length of the CDR3 is 15 residues. V lost 1 base, J lost 2 bases, and 3 bases stayed unmatched. The CDR3 sequence: CASSQGGLAQETQYF. The CDR3 DNA is TGCGCCAGCAGCCAAGGAGGACTAGCACAAGAGACCCAGTACTTC.

The rearrangement links TRBV6-5 to TRBJ2-1; D may be TRBD1 (6 bases). Trimming took 8 bases from V and 3 from J, leaving 14 bases between them. Germline V gene data show CDR1 as MNHEY and CDR2 as SVGAGI. CDR3 size: 14 residues. The CDR3 bases are TGTGCCAGCGGGACAACCACTAACTACAATGAGCAGTTCTTC. Translating it yields CASGTTTNYNEQFF.

The chain employs TRBV3-1 (or the pseudogene TRBV3-2) and TRBJ2-5; weak D call: TRBD2 (5 bases). Germline CDR1 and CDR2: LGHDT and YNNKEL (reference sequence). The V end was cut by 3 bases, the J end by 7 bases, with 12 bases between. This CDR3 contains 13 residues. The CDR3 here is CASSHEGRWTQYF. The CDR3 nucleotides read TGTGCCAGCAGCCATGAGGGTCGTTGGACCCAGTACTTC.

The genes are TRBV7-2 and TRBJ2-3; D may correspond to TRBD1 or TRBD2 (7 bases each). The CDR3 sequence is 14 residues long. Germline V gene lookup returns CDR1 SGHTA and CDR2 FQGNSA. Trimming took off 8 bases at V and 3 bases at J, with 15 bases between the two ends. The CDR3 DNA reads as TGTGCCAGCCAGGGGGGGTCTCGTACAGATACGCAGTATTTT. Translating gives CASQGGSRTDTQYF.

The rearrangement joins TRBV30 to TRBJ1-3; a possible D gene is TRBD1 (6 bases). CDR3 size: 14 residues. CDR1 is GTSNPN and CDR2 is SVGIG in the germline V gene (reference sequence). Trimming cost V 4 bases and J 1 base, with 11 bases left between them. The DNA for the CDR3 is TGTGCCTGGACCCCAGGGGTATCTGGAAACACCATATATTTT. Amino acid sequence: CAWTPGVSGNTIYF.

This chain connects TRBV5-4 to TRBJ2-1, with D perhaps TRBD1 (5 bases). The germline gives CDR1 SGHNT, CDR2 YYREEE (reference sequence). V was trimmed by 4 bases and J by 4 bases, leaving 6 bases between them. The CDR3 is 12 residues long. The CDR3: CASSRQYNEQFF. DNA for the CDR3: TGTGCCAGCAGCCGACAGTACAATGAGCAGTTCTTC.

This clone was recorded only once. Additional DNA sequences in this sample encode the identical CDR3. The V gene is TRBV24-1, the J gene TRBJ1-2; 9 nucleotides line up with TRBD1. The CDR3 extends over 15 amino acids. In germline, CDR1 is KGHDR, CDR2 SFDVKD. With V trimmed by 4 bases and J by 4 bases, 6 bases remained unmatched. CDR3 amino acids: CATSDPGQGIYGYTF. The CDR3, as DNA: TGTGCCACCAGTGACCCAGGACAGGGGATCTATGGCTACACCTTC.

The J gene is TRBJ2-2, the V gene TRBV5-4; D might be TRBD2 (7 bases). V gave up 3 bases and J gave up 5 bases, with 26 bases separating them. Germline V gene sequence: CDR1 SGHNT, CDR2 YYREEE (reference sequence). This CDR3 is built from 19 residues. CDR3 nucleotide sequence: TGTGCCAGCAGCTCGGTACAGGGACTAAGGGGGTCAAGGACCGGGGAGCTGTTTTTT. Translated: CASSSVQGLRGSRTGELFF.

The J gene is TRBJ2-7, the V gene TRBV18; weak D call: TRBD2 (6 bases). The V and J ends lost 3 bases and 0 bases respectively, with 12 bases between them. The CDR3 extends over 15 amino acids. The germline V gene has CDR1 KGHSH and CDR2 LQKENI. CDR3 in DNA: TGTGCCAGCTCACCTGGGACTGGGAGCTCCTACGAGCAGTACTTC. Translation: CASSPGTGSSYEQYF.

The chain carries TRBV15 and TRBJ1-2; D gene ambiguous. Looked up from germline, CDR1 is LNHNV and CDR2 is YYDKDF (reference sequence). The CDR3 is made up of 12 amino acids. Trimming removed 5 bases at V and 7 bases at J, with 11 bases between. CDR3 nucleotides: TGTGCCACCAGCTTCTCCGGAGGTGGCTACACCTTC. Protein sequence: CATSFSGGGYTF.

V and J are TRBV7-9 and TRBJ2-7; no reliable D call. V lost 5 bases to trimming and J lost 4 bases, with 9 bases between them. Germline CDR1 SEHNR, CDR2 FQNEAQ (reference sequence). The CDR3 length is 12 residues. The CDR3 DNA reads TGTGCCAGCAGCCACTACGAGTACGAGCAGTACTTC. This encodes CASSHYEYEQYF.

This chain uses TRBV11-3 with TRBJ2-3; 16 nucleotides match TRBD2. Germline-derived CDR1 and CDR2 are SGHNT and YENEEA. With V trimmed by 5 bases and J by 5 bases, 10 bases remained unmatched. The CDR3 runs to 18 residues. The DNA for the CDR3 is TGTGCCAGCAGCAGCAGTCCGGGACTAGCGGGAGGGAGAGATACGCAGTATTTT. Translation: CASSSSPGLAGGRDTQYF.

V usage is TRBV6-2 or TRBV6-3 and J usage is TRBJ1-2; D might be TRBD1 (5 bases). The ends were cut back, 3 bases at V and 2 bases at J, with 10 bases in the middle. CDR1 is MNHEY and CDR2 is SVGEGT in the germline V gene. The CDR3 is 14 residues long. The chain's CDR3 is CASSYFSGNYGYTF. The CDR3 coding sequence is TGTGCCAGCAGTTATTTTTCAGGGAACTATGGCTACACCTTC.

V usage is TRBV18 and J usage is TRBJ1-2; 7 bases agree with TRBD1. J lost 1 base, V lost 3 bases, and 8 bases had no gene match. The CDR3 extends over 16 amino acids. In germline, CDR1 is KGHSH, CDR2 LQKENI. CDR3 bases: TGTGCCAGCTCACCCTGGGAGGCAGGGGGTAACTATGGCTACACCTTC. It translates to CASSPWEAGGNYGYTF. Full variable domain (rest looked up from reference TRBV18 and TRBJ1-2): NAGVMQNPRHLVRRRGQEARLRCSPMKGHSHVYWYRQLPEEGLKFMVYLQKENIIDESGMPKERFSAEFPKEGPSILRIQQVVRGDSAAYFCASSPWEAGGNYGYTFGSGTRLTVV.

The chain joins TRBV9 to TRBJ2-7; tentatively, D is TRBD1 or TRBD2 (7 bases each). V lost 0 bases to trimming and J lost 3 bases, with 13 bases between them. Per germline, CDR1 SGDLS and CDR2 YYNGEE. There are 15 residues in the CDR3. Here the CDR3 reads CASSVAPGGGYEQYF. DNA of the CDR3: TGTGCCAGCAGCGTAGCCCCAGGGGGGGGCTACGAGCAGTACTTC. Looking up the rest from reference TRBV9 and TRBJ2-7 gives the full variable domain: DSGVTQTPKHLITATGQRVTLRCSPRSGDLSVYWYQQSLDQGLQFLIQYYNGEERAKGNILERFSAQQFPDLHSELNLSSLELGDSALYFCASSVAPGGGYEQYFGPGTRLTVT.